Presented here are 3 T cell receptor beta chains from one specimen sequenced in a study of graft-versus-host responses after intestinal transplantation. The method was immunoSEQ multiplex PCR; TCRdb's version includes in-frame clones alone and lacks a portion of them. This table holds approximately 11,000 clones, just over 90% found once. Regarding time point: postoperative day 105 after intestinal transplantation (dayNNNN = postoperative day). Sequencing used PBMCs, obtained 105 days after intestinal transplantation. These receptors all stem from a human patient who received an intestinal transplant, so some T cells may come from the graft donor.

The chain is built from TRBV30 and TRBJ1-6; 8 bases fit TRBD1. The CDR3 consists of 16 residues. Unmatched junction bases numbered 8, after V lost 3 bases and J lost 4 bases. Germline lookup yields CDR1 GTSNPN and CDR2 SVGIG (reference sequence). The CDR3 sequence: CAWSTWNRGYNSPLHF. In DNA form, the CDR3 reads TGTGCCTGGAGCACCTGGAACAGGGGGTATAATTCACCCCTCCACTTT. The full variable domain, with the rest looked up from reference TRBV30 and TRBJ1-6, is SQTIHQWPATLVQPVGSPLSLECTVEGTSNPNLYWYRQAAGRGLQLLFYSVGIGQISSEVPQNLSASRPQDRQFILSSKKLLLSDSGFYLCAWSTWNRGYNSPLHFGNGTRLTVT.

As for this clone: Other DNA variants within this sample encode the same CDR3. The chain joins TRBV6-5 to TRBJ2-5, with unresolved D. Trimming took 2 bases from V and 6 from J, leaving 16 bases between them. The CDR3 totals 15 residues. The V gene's germline CDR1 is MNHEY and CDR2 SVGAGI. This CDR3 reads CASSYTPAPPKTQYF. CDR3 in DNA: TGTGCCAGCAGTTACACCCCTGCGCCTCCAAAGACCCAGTACTTC.

The CDR3, as DNA: TGCGCCAGCAGCTTGGCCGGCTCCTACGAGCAGTACTTC. Translating gives CASSLAGSYEQYF. V usage is TRBV5-1 and J usage is TRBJ2-7; D uncertain. Germline assignment: CDR1 SGHRS and CDR2 YFSETQ. This CDR3 is built from 13 residues. V lost 0 bases and J 0 bases, leaving 4 bases between the germline ends.